Presented here are 16 T cell receptor beta chains from one specimen sequenced in a study of glioma-infiltrating T cells. Amplification of TCR alpha and beta CDR3 regions from RNA used iRepertoire nested multiplex PCR. TCRdb recomputed calls from the multiplex PCR reads with MiXCR, one row per CDR3 protein. The sample lists fewer than 200,000 distinct CDR3 sequences, about 47% occurring once. Sequencing was performed on glioma tissue, nonneoplastic brain tissue, or PBMCs (not recorded which). These receptors originate from a human donor with low-grade glioma or glioblastoma, undergoing nonglioma brain surgery, or in good health (not recorded which).

This clonotype was counted once. The chain employs TRBV27 and TRBJ1-1; TRBD1 might be the D (6 bases). V was cut by 8 bases and J by 4 bases, with 17 bases left in between. Germline lookup yields CDR1 MNHEY and CDR2 SMNVEV (reference sequence). The CDR3 is 14 amino acids. CDR3 in amino acids: CASLGWGGGTEAFF. CDR3 DNA: TGTGCCAGCCTGGGGTGGGGGGGCGGCACTGAAGCTTTCTTT.

Many counts were recorded for this clonotype. This rearrangement joins TRBV25-1 to TRBJ2-3; D perhaps matches TRBD1 (7 bases). CDR1 and CDR2 from the germline V gene are MGHDK and SYGVNS. There are 15 residues in the CDR3. V was trimmed by 5 bases and J by 4 bases, leaving 16 bases between them. CDR3 nucleotide sequence: TGTGCCAGCAGTCCTCAGGGGGGTCCTCCAGATACGCAGTATTTT. The encoded protein is CASSPQGGPPDTQYF.

CDR3 amino acids: CASSIPDRGYNEQFF. The CDR3 DNA follows: TGTGCCAGTAGTATCCCGGACAGGGGGTACAATGAGCAGTTCTTC. The chain recombines TRBV19 with TRBJ2-1; 10 bases are shared with TRBD1. V lost 3 bases, J lost 4 bases, and 3 bases stayed unmatched. Germline values: CDR1 LNHDA, CDR2 SQIVND (reference sequence). The length of the CDR3 is 15 residues.

Of note for this clonotype: Just one base apart from a much larger clone, this may be a read error. V is TRBV20-1 and J is TRBJ2-7; 8 positions match TRBD1. The CDR3 totals 18 residues. From germline, CDR1 is DFQATT and CDR2 SNEGSKA (reference sequence). Trimming at V came to 4 bases and at J to 5 bases, leaving 22 bases not matched to a gene. CDR3 coding DNA: TGCAGTGCTAAGATCCGGGGCAGGGGGCTAGCCGGTCTCCACGAGCAGTACTTC. It yields the protein CSAKIRGRGLAGLHEQYF.

This clonotype was observed a few times. This clone may be a read error of a much larger clone one base away. The chain is built from TRBV19 and TRBJ1-1; D is unresolved. CDR1 and CDR2 (germline): LNHDA, SQIVND (reference sequence). The CDR3 spans 13 residues. The CDR3: CAGSIVLDTEAFF. The DNA for the CDR3 is TGTGCCGGTAGTATAGTCCTAGACACTGAAGCTTTCTTT.

This clonotype was observed many times. The V and J genes are TRBV29-1 and TRBJ1-2; TRBD1 matches at 8 bases. The CDR3 totals 12 residues. The junction had 5 bases not matched to a gene; V was cut back by 4 bases and J by 7 bases. Per germline, CDR1 SQVTM and CDR2 ANQGSEA. The CDR3 nucleotides read TGCAGCGTTGCCCAGGGGGCAGGTGGCTACACCTTC. Encoded protein: CSVAQGAGGYTF.

This clonotype came up many times. The V and J genes are TRBV29-1 and TRBJ2-3; the D gene could be TRBD1 or TRBD2 (5 bases each). Germline V CDR1 and CDR2: SQVTM, ANQGSEA. Trimming removed 4 bases from V and 6 bases from J, with 8 bases in between. The CDR3 is 11 residues long. This CDR3 is CSVGGTDTQYF. CDR3 in DNA: TGCAGCGTTGGGGGGACCGATACGCAGTATTTT.

A remark on this clonotype: This sequence may be a read error, since a much larger clone differs from it by one base. The rearrangement uses TRBV10-3 and TRBJ2-3, with 9 positions matching TRBD2. Germline loops: CDR1 ENHRY, CDR2 SYGVKD. This CDR3 has 15 amino acids. CDR3 bases: TGTGCCATCAGACCAGCGGGAGGAGGCCCAGATACGCCGTATTTT. Protein product: CAIRPAGGGPDTPYF.

This clonotype was counted many times. This chain joins TRBV28 and TRBJ2-5, with TRBD1 matching 10 bases. Germline V gene data show CDR1 as MDHEN and CDR2 as SYDVKM. The CDR3 is made up of 15 amino acids. The V and J ends lost 3 bases and 3 bases, in that order; junction bases with no gene match: 4. CDR3 sequence reads: CASSFPGTGEETQYF. In DNA form, the CDR3 reads TGTGCCAGCAGTTTCCCAGGGACAGGGGAAGAGACCCAGTACTTC.

CDR3: CSVEDWRGNEQFF. The CDR3 region has the DNA TGCAGCGTTGAAGACTGGAGGGGCAATGAGCAGTTCTTC. The chain couples TRBV29-1 to TRBJ2-1; perhaps TRBD2 as D (6 bases). CDR1 SQVTM and CDR2 ANQGSEA come from the germline V gene. The CDR3 runs 13 residues. Trimming removed 0 bases at V and 6 bases at J, with 9 bases between.

A note on this clonotype: Since a much larger clone is just one base distant, this may be a read error. This chain links TRBV11-1 with TRBJ2-1; TRBD2 might be the D (5 bases). The CDR3 consists of 13 residues. V lost 4 bases, J lost 9 bases, and 13 bases lay in between. Germline V gene data show CDR1 as SGHAT and CDR2 as FQDESV (reference sequence). CDR3 residues: CASSYHVATEQFF. The CDR3, as DNA: TGTGCCAGCAGCTATCATGTAGCGACTGAGCAGTTCTTC.

With respect to this clonotype: A much larger clone is a single base away; this may be a read error. The gene calls are TRBV10-3 and TRBJ2-7; unclear D gene. The CDR3 contains 14 residues. The germline V gene has CDR1 ENHRY and CDR2 SYGVKD. The CDR3 region is CAISERLPSYDQYF. The CDR3 coding sequence is TGTGCCATCAGTGAAAGATTACCTTCCTACGACCAGTACTTC.

A word on this clonotype: A much larger clone lies a single base off, so this may be a read error. V usage is TRBV24-1 and J usage is TRBJ2-5, with a possible D match to TRBD2 (5 bases). The end of the DNA fits TRBJ2-1 better, so the J call may be wrong. The germline gives CDR1 KGHDR, CDR2 SFDVKD. This CDR3 spans 16 amino acids. CDR3: CDTSDPSGSSYNEQFF. The CDR3 region has the DNA TGTGACACCAGTGATCCAAGCGGAAGCTCCTACAATGAGCAGTTCTTC.

Of note for this clonotype: This may come from a read error, since a much larger clone is one base off. The chain joins TRBV20-1 to TRBJ2-7; D assignment may be TRBD1 or TRBD2 (5 bases each). Trimming took 4 bases from V and 6 from J, leaving 16 bases between them. The germline V gene has CDR1 DFQATT and CDR2 SNEGSKA (reference sequence). The CDR3 totals 13 residues. CDR3 nucleotides: TGCAGTGCTATAGGGGCTGGGACGGCCGAGCAGTACTTC. Translation gives CSAIGAGTAEQYF.

In this sample, this clonotype turned up a few times. Just one base apart from a much larger clone, this may be a read error. The CDR3 end shows no conserved phenylalanine or tryptophan, and so a read error is likely. The chain combines TRBV11-2 with TRBJ1-2, with D unclear. Germline CDR1 SGHAT, CDR2 FQNNGV. V lost 3 bases and J lost 8, with 13 bases in between. CDR3 length equals 13 residues. Here the CDR3 DNA reads TGTGCCAGCAGCTTCCCACGAACTGAGGGCTACACCCTC. Protein product: CASSFPRTEGYTL.

In the case of this clonotype: Without the conserved terminal phenylalanine or tryptophan, this CDR3 likely stems from a read error. The gene calls are TRBV6-2 or TRBV6-3 and TRBJ2-7, with D possibly being TRBD1 (5 bases). Germline values: CDR1 MNHEY, CDR2 SVGEGT. V dropped 2 bases and J dropped 2 bases, with 13 bases sitting between them. The CDR3 is made up of 15 amino acids. The CDR3 protein is CASSYPTAMAYEQYY. Written as DNA, the CDR3 is TGTGCCAGCAGTTACCCGACAGCGATGGCCTACGAGCAGTACTAC.